This TCR beta chain was observed in a study of T cell repertoires in cytomegalovirus infection. Germline loops: CDR1 SEHNR, CDR2 FQNEAQ (reference sequence). The CDR3 sequence is 18 residues long. V lost 4 bases, J lost 2 bases, and 23 bases lay in between. Overall study findings and caveats: CMV-specific TCR beta clonotypes restricted by HLA-C were the ones dominating the ex vivo response. The study identified carriers of CMV plus the relevant HLA from cumulative public TCR beta family frequency.

A single record per CDR3 protein comes from TCRdb applying MiXCR to the reads. The data contain a few hundred thousand distinct CDR3 sequences, roughly 13% of them seen just once; the ten biggest clones take up 7% to 9.5%. Only a few counts were recorded for this clonotype. What it recognizes is unknown. Source material: PBMCs. The chain joins TRBV7-9 to TRBJ1-1; D is perhaps TRBD1 (5 bases). The clonotype comes from a human donor in good health (CMV status not recorded). Some clones in this sample may be carry-over from other donors' samples. The CDR3, as DNA: TGTGCCAGCAGCTCCGGGAGACGGGGGGTAAGGGGAAACACTGAAGCTTTCTTT. This gives the protein CASSSGRRGVRGNTEAFF.